The entry below describes one T cell receptor beta chain. One end of the junction varies from germline; a read error may be responsible. These data belong to a study of blood T cell repertoires in COVID-19. Whole-study context: Sites across the United States, Italy and Spain contributed samples from acute and convalescent COVID-19.

The CDR3 is made up of 15 amino acids. The V gene's germline CDR1 is MNHNY and CDR2 SVGAGI (reference sequence). How the authors handled the data: Reference gene primer amplification gave estimated nucleated cell counts. Clones were read by immunoSEQ multiplex PCR, and TCRdb kept only the in-frame ones, dropping some. V and J calls and clone size follow that table, whereas D and trimming were derived from the DNA. The table has approximately 66,000 clones, about 90% seen once. The specimen sequenced was peripheral blood. The receptor's source is a man aged 60 to 69 with acute or convalescent COVID-19. The V and J genes are TRBV6-6 and TRBJ1-2; maybe TRBD1 (6 bases). The CDR3 DNA reads as TGTGCCGGCAGTTACTCCGGCAGGGGAAACTATGGCTACACCTTC. Its translation is CAGSYSGRGNYGYTF.